This is a list of T cell receptor beta chains from one sample in a study of blood T cell repertoires in COVID-19. Sequenced by immunoSEQ multiplex PCR; TCRdb stores in-frame clones only, minus some. The data contain under 300,000 clones, about 90% of them singletons. Source material: PBMCs or T cells enriched from blood (not recorded which). The receptors here all came from a woman between 40 and 50 years old who had been exposed to COVID-19. Both conserved end residues are part of each CDR3. A D gene is named only where the DNA matches it firmly. Part of the rows lack a size; the others show once, few, many or a class for expanded clones.

D gene,clone size,V gene,J gene,CDR3 DNA,CDR3 protein
.,.,TRBV5-5,TRBJ1-2,TGTGCCAGCAGCTTGGGAGTCCTTCGGGGCTACACCTTC,CASSLGVLRGYTF
TRBD1,.,TRBV24-1,TRBJ1-1,TGTGCCACCAGTGATAAAGTCGCAACAGGGGGCGGAAGTAGATACACTGAAGCTTTCTTT,CATSDKVATGGGSRYTEAFF
.,.,TRBV7-9,TRBJ2-5,TGTGCCAGCAGCTCCCTCGGGACACTCCAAGAGACCCAGTACTTC,CASSSLGTLQETQYF
.,.,TRBV21-1,TRBJ1-1,TGTGCCAGCAGCCCATTCCGGGTGAGGGTCTGCACTGAAGCTTTCTTT,CASSPFRVRVCTEAFF
TRBD1,.,TRBV30,TRBJ1-2,TGTGCCTGGGCACGAGGACAGGGGAACTATGGCTACACCTTC,CAWARGQGNYGYTF
.,.,TRBV27,TRBJ1-1,TGTGCCAGCAGGACCAGACAAATGAACACTGAAGCTTTCTTT,CASRTRQMNTEAFF
TRBD1,.,TRBV19,TRBJ1-1,TGTGCCAGTAGTCATATTGACAGGGGCCCTTCCGCCACTGAAGCTTTCTTT,CASSHIDRGPSATEAFF
.,.,TRBV6-6,TRBJ1-5,TGTGCCAGCAGTTACCGGGGGTCCGGGCAGCCCCAGCATTTT,CASSYRGSGQPQHF
.,.,TRBV5-8,TRBJ1-3,TGTGCCAGCAGCCTAACAGGGATTTACTCTGGAAACACCATATATTTT,CASSLTGIYSGNTIYF
TRBD1,once,TRBV11-3,TRBJ1-2,TGTGCCAGCAGCTCGACAGGGCTTTCAGCTAACTATGGCTACACCTTC,CASSSTGLSANYGYTF
TRBD2,.,TRBV19,TRBJ2-5,TGTGCCAGTAGTTTGGGACTAGCGGGGGAGACACAAGAGACCCAGTACTTC,CASSLGLAGETQETQYF
.,.,TRBV7-2,TRBJ2-5,TGTGCCAGCAGCTCCGGGTGGGTGGAGACCCAGTACTTC,CASSSGWVETQYF
.,.,TRBV28,TRBJ1-5,TGTGCCAGCAGTTTACCGGGGTTCAATCAGCCCCAGCATTTT,CASSLPGFNQPQHF
.,.,TRBV15,TRBJ2-1,TGTGCCACCAGCAGAGTTTGGCTAGCCCCTCACAATGAGCAGTTCTTC,CATSRVWLAPHNEQFF
.,.,TRBV3-1/TRBV3-2,TRBJ2-5,TGTGCCAGCAGCCAACTAAGCGCCGGAGAGACCCAGTACTTC,CASSQLSAGETQYF
TRBD2,.,TRBV6-2/TRBV6-3,TRBJ2-1,TGTGCCAGCAGTTACCCCGGACCTAGCGGGAGCTCCTACAATGAGCAGTTCTTC,CASSYPGPSGSSYNEQFF
.,.,TRBV25-1,TRBJ1-5,TGTGCCAGCAGTGGACATAGCAATCAGCCCCAGCATTTT,CASSGHSNQPQHF
TRBD2,.,TRBV7-9,TRBJ2-1,TGTGCCGTGGTCCCGACTAGCGGGGGCTACAATGAGCAGTTCTTC,CAVVPTSGGYNEQFF
TRBD2,.,TRBV7-9,TRBJ2-1,TGTGCCAGCAGCGTTTTAGCGGGAGGTTTTTCTGAGCAGTTCTTC,CASSVLAGGFSEQFF
TRBD2,.,TRBV4-1,TRBJ2-2,TGCGCCAGCAGCCCCGGTGGTAGGACTAGCGGGAGAACCGGGGAGCTGTTTTTT,CASSPGGRTSGRTGELFF
.,.,TRBV24-1,TRBJ2-7,TGTGCCACCAGTGATTCGACAGAATTCTCCTTC,CATSDSTEFSF
.,.,TRBV4-1,TRBJ2-7,TGCGCCAGCAGCCAAGGTTGGGGGGAAGCCTACGAGCAGTACTTC,CASSQGWGEAYEQYF
TRBD1,.,TRBV5-1,TRBJ1-2,TGCGCCAGCAGCCGACAGGGGGACTATGGCTACACCTTC,CASSRQGDYGYTF
TRBD1,once,TRBV5-8,TRBJ2-3,TGTGCCAGCAGCTTGCCGGGACAGGGGACAGATACGCAGTATTTT,CASSLPGQGTDTQYF